Listed here are 14 T cell receptor beta chains from one sample, sequenced in a study of molecular identifiers for immune sequencing clone quantification. Each CDR3 protein is one row after TCRdb ran MiXCR on the PCR reads. Of around 470,000 distinct CDR3 sequences detected, around 21% appear once; the ten largest clones hold 0.7% to 0.95%. What was sequenced was naive CD8+ T cells from blood, with Jurkat cell RNA spiked in. Subset specified: FACS-sorted CD8+CD4-CCR7+CD45RA+ naive T cells. The receptors were sampled from a human donor in good health. Some libraries in this study had Jurkat cell RNA spiked in.

Comments on this clonotype: Germline and junction disagree at one end, which may indicate a read error. V gene TRBV6-2 or TRBV6-3 combines with J gene TRBJ2-2; D may be TRBD2 (6 bases). The germline gives CDR1 MNHEY, CDR2 SVGEGT. CDR3 length equals 15 residues. The CDR3 region is CASSYTHKNTGGLFF. The CDR3 DNA reads as TGTGCCAGCAGTTATACCCACAAGAACACCGGGGGGCTGTTTTTT.

This clonotype was seen many times. The V and J genes are TRBV28 and TRBJ2-7, with D maybe TRBD1 (6 bases). The CDR3 spans 14 residues. Per the germline V gene, CDR1 is MDHEN and CDR2 is SYDVKM. V gave up 2 bases and J gave up 3 bases, with 11 bases separating them. In DNA form, the CDR3 reads TGTGCCAGCAGTTTACTAGGGACAAGCTACGAGCAGTACTTC. Amino acids: CASSLLGTSYEQYF. The whole variable domain, filled in from reference TRBV28 and TRBJ2-7, reads DVKVTQSSRYLVKRTGEKVFLECVQDMDHENMFWYRQDPGLGLRLIYFSYDVKMKEKGDIPEGYSVSREKKERFSLILESASTNQTSMYLCASSLLGTSYEQYFGPGTRLTVT.

This clonotype was counted at least ten times. The chain joins TRBV27 to TRBJ2-5; no clear D gene. V was trimmed by 6 bases and J by 1 base, leaving 15 bases between them. The CDR3 length is 15 residues. Per the germline V gene, CDR1 is MNHEY and CDR2 is SMNVEV (reference sequence). The CDR3 spells CASSPIDGLQETQYF. Here the CDR3 DNA reads TGTGCCAGCAGCCCAATCGACGGGCTCCAAGAGACCCAGTACTTC.

There are a few counts of this clonotype. The CDR3 reads CASSQDWTENTEAFF. The CDR3 DNA is TGCGCCAGCAGCCAAGATTGGACAGAAAACACTGAAGCTTTCTTT. The chain joins TRBV4-3 to TRBJ1-1; D perhaps matches TRBD1 (6 bases). The ends were cut back, 0 bases at V and 2 bases at J, with 10 bases in the middle. Germline-derived CDR1 and CDR2 are LGHNA and YSLEER. The CDR3 has 15 residues.

This clonotype occurred many times. The CDR3 protein is CASSPVGDPYEQYF. The CDR3, as DNA: TGTGCCAGCAGCCCGGTGGGGGACCCCTACGAGCAGTACTTC. The chain is built from TRBV5-6 and TRBJ2-7; D tentatively fits TRBD1 or TRBD2 (5 bases each). Germline values: CDR1 SGHDT, CDR2 YYEEEE. Between the trimmed V and J ends, which lost 4 bases and 2 bases, there was a span of 13 bases. The CDR3 has 14 amino acids.

V gene TRBV29-1 combines with J gene TRBJ1-1; D is undetermined. The CDR3 sequence is 13 residues long. The germline V and J ends were trimmed by 0 bases and 4 bases, with 9 bases remaining between them. Germline-derived CDR1 and CDR2 are SQVTM and ANQGSEA. CDR3 protein: CSVEEVGSTEAFF. The CDR3 bases are TGCAGCGTTGAAGAGGTGGGGTCCACTGAAGCTTTCTTT.

This clonotype was observed at least ten times. The CDR3 coding sequence is TGCAGTGCTAGCCCTGGGAAGGGGGCGACCAAAAACATTCAGTACTTC. Encoded protein: CSASPGKGATKNIQYF. This chain joins TRBV20-1 and TRBJ2-4, with TRBD1 matching over 7 bases. Germline V CDR1 and CDR2: DFQATT, SNEGSKA (reference sequence). This CDR3 region has 16 residues. The ends lost 3 bases at V and 2 bases at J; junction bases unmatched: 10.

The genes are TRBV20-1 and TRBJ1-2; no definite D call. V gave up 3 bases and J gave up 2 bases, with 19 bases separating them. This CDR3 is 16 amino acids long. CDR1 and CDR2 from the germline V gene are DFQATT and SNEGSKA (reference sequence). CDR3 sequence (DNA): TGCAGTGCTAGGGGTTGGCCTGCCGAGACCAACTATGGCTACACCTTC. Translating it yields CSARGWPAETNYGYTF.

Note on this clonotype: The CDR3 carries no conserved terminal phenylalanine or tryptophan, so it likely arises from a read error. The chain recombines TRBV19 with TRBJ1-5; TRBD1 aligns across 12 bases. V lost 5 bases, J lost 6 bases, and 5 bases stayed unmatched. The CDR3 covers 15 residues. In germline, CDR1 is LNHDA, CDR2 SQIVND (reference sequence). The CDR3 loop reads CASSSGQGASQPQHS. As DNA, the CDR3 is TGTGCCAGTAGTTCGGGACAGGGGGCGAGTCAGCCCCAGCATTCT.

This clonotype was counted many times. The gene calls are TRBV7-2 and TRBJ2-7, with D unclear. The germline gives CDR1 SGHTA, CDR2 FQGNSA. The CDR3 sequence is 16 residues long. Trimming left V 1 base short and J 0 bases short, with 13 bases between. CDR3 nucleotides: TGTGCCAGCAGCTTAGAGCCCGGCACATTCTCCTACGAGCAGTACTTC. It specifies CASSLEPGTFSYEQYF.

This clonotype was recorded many times. The CDR3 reads CASSLPLSPVDEQFF. In nucleotides, the CDR3 is TGTGCCAGCAGTTTGCCCCTTTCCCCGGTCGATGAGCAGTTCTTC. The rearrangement joins TRBV27 to TRBJ2-1, with D unresolved. Germline V gene lookup returns CDR1 MNHEY and CDR2 SMNVEV (reference sequence). The V gene lost 3 bases and the J gene lost 8 bases, with 17 bases spanning the gap. The CDR3 spans 15 residues.

This chain links TRBV7-9 with TRBJ2-5, with a possible D match to TRBD2 (7 bases). Per germline, CDR1 SEHNR and CDR2 FQNEAQ (reference sequence). Deletions cut 1 base from V and 1 base from J, with 19 bases between. The CDR3 runs to 18 residues. CDR3 coding DNA: TGTGCCAGCAGCTTAGTGGCGGGGGCGACCCTATTCCAAGAGACCCAGTACTTC. Its translation is CASSLVAGATLFQETQYF.

This clonotype was counted many times. At one end, the junction sequence differs from germline, possibly due to a read error. V gene TRBV9 combines with J gene TRBJ2-5; 7 bases line up with TRBD1. Germline values: CDR1 SGDLS, CDR2 YYNGEE. The CDR3 has 14 residues. CDR3 protein: CASSLLGQEEPQYF. CDR3 coding DNA: TGTGCCAGCAGCCTACTTGGACAGGAAGAGCCCCAGTACTTC.

In its sample, this clonotype was seen many times. This rearrangement joins TRBV11-2 to TRBJ2-5, with TRBD1 matching over 7 bases. The CDR3 is 14 residues long. Germline CDR1 and CDR2: SGHAT and FQNNGV. V was clipped by 6 bases and J by 0 bases; unmatched bases: 4. The CDR3 DNA follows: TGTGCCAGCAGTCACAGGGGCGACCAAGAGACCCAGTACTTC. It encodes CASSHRGDQETQYF.